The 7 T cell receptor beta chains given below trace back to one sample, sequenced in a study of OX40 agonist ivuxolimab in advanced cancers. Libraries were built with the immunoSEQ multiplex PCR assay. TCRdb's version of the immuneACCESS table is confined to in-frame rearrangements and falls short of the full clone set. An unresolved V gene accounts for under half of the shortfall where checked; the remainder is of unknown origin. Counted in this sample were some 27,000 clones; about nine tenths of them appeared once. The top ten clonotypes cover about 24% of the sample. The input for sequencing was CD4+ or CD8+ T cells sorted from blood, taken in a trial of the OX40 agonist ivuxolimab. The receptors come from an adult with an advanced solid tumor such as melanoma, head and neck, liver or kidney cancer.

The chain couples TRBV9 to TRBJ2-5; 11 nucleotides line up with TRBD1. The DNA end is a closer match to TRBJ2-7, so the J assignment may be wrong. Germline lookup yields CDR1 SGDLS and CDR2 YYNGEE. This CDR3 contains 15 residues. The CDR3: CASSENGQGADEQYF. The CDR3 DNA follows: TGTGCCAGCAGCGAGAACGGACAGGGGGCGGACGAGCAGTACTTC.

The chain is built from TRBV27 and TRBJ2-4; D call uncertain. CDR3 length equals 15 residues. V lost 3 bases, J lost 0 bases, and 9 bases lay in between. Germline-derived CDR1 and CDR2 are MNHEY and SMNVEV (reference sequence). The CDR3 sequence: CASSFITEAKNIQYF. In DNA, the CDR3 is TGTGCCAGCAGTTTCATTACAGAAGCCAAAAACATTCAGTACTTC.

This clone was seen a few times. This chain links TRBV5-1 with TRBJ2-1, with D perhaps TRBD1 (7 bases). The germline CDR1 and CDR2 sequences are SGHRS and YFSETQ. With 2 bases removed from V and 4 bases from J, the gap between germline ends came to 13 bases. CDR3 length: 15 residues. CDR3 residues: CASSFLQGGYNEQFF. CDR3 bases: TGCGCCAGCAGCTTCTTGCAGGGGGGATACAATGAGCAGTTCTTC.

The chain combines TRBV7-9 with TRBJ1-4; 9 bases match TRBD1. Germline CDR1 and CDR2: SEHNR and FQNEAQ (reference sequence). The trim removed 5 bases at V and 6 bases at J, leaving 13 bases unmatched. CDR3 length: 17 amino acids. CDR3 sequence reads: CASSHPGTGRVDEKLFF. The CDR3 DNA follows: TGTGCCAGCAGCCACCCCGGGACAGGGCGAGTGGATGAAAAACTGTTTTTT.

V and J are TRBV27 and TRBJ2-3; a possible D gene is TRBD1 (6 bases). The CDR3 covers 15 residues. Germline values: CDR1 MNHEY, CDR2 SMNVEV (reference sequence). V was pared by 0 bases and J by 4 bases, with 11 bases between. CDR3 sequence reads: CASSLSLAGADTQYF. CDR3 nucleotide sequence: TGTGCCAGCAGTTTATCGCTAGCAGGGGCAGATACGCAGTATTTT.

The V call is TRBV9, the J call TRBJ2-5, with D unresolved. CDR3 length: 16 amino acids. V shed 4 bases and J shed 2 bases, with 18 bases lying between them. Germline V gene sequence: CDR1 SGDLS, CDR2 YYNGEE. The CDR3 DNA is TGTGCCAGCAGCCCTCGGTTGGGCCTTTCTCAAGAGACCCAGTACTTC. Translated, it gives CASSPRLGLSQETQYF.

CDR3 sequence: CASSGGTVGGYTF. The CDR3 DNA reads as TGTGCCAGCAGCGGAGGGACTGTTGGTGGCTACACCTTC. This chain uses TRBV5-4 with TRBJ1-2, with D perhaps matching TRBD1 (5 bases). Germline assignment: CDR1 SGHNT and CDR2 YYREEE (reference sequence). The CDR3 length is 13 residues. Trimming left V 4 bases short and J 7 bases short, with 14 bases between. The entire variable domain, with the rest obtained from reference TRBV5-4 and TRBJ1-2, is as follows: ETGVTQSPTHLIKTRGQQVTLRCSSQSGHNTVSWYQQALGQGPQFIFQYYREEENGRGNFPPRFSGLQFPNYSSELNVNALELDDSALYLCASSGGTVGGYTFGSGTRLTVV.